Detailed here is one TCR beta chain. This sample is part of a study of T-cell reconstitution after alpha-beta-depleted transplantation in children. Trimming removed 1 base at V and 4 bases at J, with 16 bases between. This CDR3 is 17 amino acids long. Germline lookup yields CDR1 SGHTA and CDR2 FQGNSA. It was with unique molecular identifiers that the TCRbeta library was prepared. TCRdb analysed the PCR reads with MiXCR anew, one entry per CDR3 protein. The sample contains 380,000 or so distinct CDR3 sequences, 10% to 15% of which appear only once. The chain combines TRBV7-2 with TRBJ2-2; D perhaps matches TRBD2 (5 bases). Sequences were derived from PBMCs, sampled from the stem cell graft. This TCR derives from a human donor who donated a stem cell graft to a child with Fanconi anemia. The CDR3 loop is CASSLEGEYVRTGELFF. The CDR3 region has the DNA TGTGCCAGCAGCTTAGAGGGAGAATACGTACGCACCGGGGAGCTGTTTTTT.